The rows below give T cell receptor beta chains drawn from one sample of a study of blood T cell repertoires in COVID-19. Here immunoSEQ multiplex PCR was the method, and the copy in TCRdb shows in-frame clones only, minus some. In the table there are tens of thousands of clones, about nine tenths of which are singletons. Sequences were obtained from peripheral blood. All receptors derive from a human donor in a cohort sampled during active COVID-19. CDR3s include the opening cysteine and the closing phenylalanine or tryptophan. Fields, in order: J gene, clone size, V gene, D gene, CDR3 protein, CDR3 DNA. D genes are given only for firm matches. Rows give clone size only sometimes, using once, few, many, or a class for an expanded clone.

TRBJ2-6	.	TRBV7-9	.	CASSRGDQGYGANVLTF	TGTGCCAGCAGCCGGGGGGACCAGGGGTACGGGGCCAACGTCCTGACTTTC
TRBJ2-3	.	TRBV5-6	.	CASSLRWSGSSTDTQYF	TGTGCCAGCAGCTTGAGATGGTCGGGTAGCAGCACAGATACGCAGTATTTT
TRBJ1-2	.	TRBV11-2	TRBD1	CASSAIDRGYGYTF	TGTGCCAGCAGCGCAATCGACAGGGGCTATGGCTACACCTTC
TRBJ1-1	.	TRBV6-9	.	CASTNGKGAFF	TGTGCCAGCACAAACGGGAAGGGAGCTTTCTTT
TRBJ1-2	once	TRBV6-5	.	CASSSSYGYTF	TGTGCCAGCAGTAGTAGCTATGGCTACACCTTC
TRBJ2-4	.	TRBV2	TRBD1	CASSGGQGNIQYF	TGTGCCAGCAGTGGGGGACAGGGGAACATTCAGTACTTC
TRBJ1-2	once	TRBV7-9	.	CASSKSFPGWGYTF	TGTGCCAGCAGCAAAAGCTTTCCGGGTTGGGGCTACACCTTC
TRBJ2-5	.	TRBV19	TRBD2	CASSIGGRETQYF	TGTGCCAGTAGTATAGGCGGGAGGGAGACCCAGTACTTC
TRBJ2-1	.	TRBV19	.	CASRDRGGYNEQFF	TGTGCCAGTCGCGACAGGGGAGGGTACAATGAGCAGTTCTTC
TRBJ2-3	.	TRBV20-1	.	CSASSGARGSTDTQYF	TGCAGTGCTAGTTCCGGAGCCCGTGGTAGCACAGATACGCAGTATTTT
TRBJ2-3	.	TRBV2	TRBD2	CASGLAGNFDTQYF	TGTGCCAGCGGGTTAGCGGGAAATTTCGATACGCAGTATTTT
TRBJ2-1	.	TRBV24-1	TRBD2	CATSDLALTSKNEQFF	TGTGCCACCAGTGATTTAGCTTTGACTAGCAAAAATGAGCAGTTCTTC
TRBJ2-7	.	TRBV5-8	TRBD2	CASRQLAGAAYEQYF	TGTGCCAGCAGACAACTAGCGGGGGCCGCCTACGAGCAGTACTTC
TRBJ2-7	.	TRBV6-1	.	CASSEDGREKRNF	TGTGCCAGCAGTGAAGATGGCAGGGAAAAAAGGAACTTC